Each of the 20 T cell receptor beta chains below was sequenced from the same sample in a study of blood T cell repertoires in COVID-19. Using immunoSEQ multiplex PCR, the repertoire was profiled, and TCRdb retains in-frame clones only, with some absent. Of 280,000 or so clones in the sample, roughly 85% were seen once. Input material: peripheral blood. All receptors come from a human donor in a cohort sampled during active COVID-19.

CDR3 coding DNA: TGTGCCAGCAGTTTGAGGCAGTGGGGAGCTGAAGCTTTCTTT. This sequence encodes CASSLRQWGAEAFF. This chain links TRBV28 with TRBJ1-1; D is unresolved. This CDR3 comprises 14 residues. Germline V gives CDR1 MDHEN, CDR2 SYDVKM. Trimming removed 3 bases at V and 6 bases at J, with 14 bases between.

The V call is TRBV30, the J call TRBJ2-5; the match to TRBD2 covers 7 bases. From germline, CDR1 is GTSNPN and CDR2 SVGIG (reference sequence). The CDR3 loop spans 14 amino acids. Trimming took 2 bases from V and 2 from J; bases not matched to a gene: 5. CDR3 nucleotide sequence: TGTGCCTGGAGTAGGGGAGGGATACAAGAGACCCAGTACTTC. It is translated as CAWSRGGIQETQYF.

This sequence joins TRBV19 and TRBJ2-2; a possible D gene is TRBD2 (6 bases). CDR1 is LNHDA, CDR2 SQIVND, per germline (reference sequence). The CDR3 covers 16 residues. V gave up 4 bases and J gave up 1 base, with 13 bases separating them. The CDR3 DNA sequence: TGTGCCAGTAGTACAGCCGGGACTTGGAACACCGGGGAGCTGTTTTTT. This codes for CASSTAGTWNTGELFF.

This chain uses TRBV28 with TRBJ2-1; 13 nucleotides align to TRBD2. The J segment lost 1 base and the V segment lost 6 bases, leaving 6 bases of the junction unmatched. CDR1 and CDR2 from the germline V gene are MDHEN and SYDVKM. The CDR3 consists of 17 residues. The CDR3 spells CASRNGGLAGSYNEQFF. In DNA, the CDR3 is TGTGCCAGCAGGAACGGGGGACTAGCGGGATCCTACAATGAGCAGTTCTTC.

The CDR3 sequence: CASSQDYSSEQFF. In nucleotides, the CDR3 is TGCGCCAGCAGCCAAGATTATTCGAGTGAGCAGTTCTTC. The J gene is TRBJ2-1, the V gene TRBV4-3; no clear D. The CDR3 runs 13 residues. V lost 0 bases and J 9 bases, leaving 9 bases between the germline ends. Germline V gives CDR1 LGHNA, CDR2 YSLEER.

V is TRBV19 and J is TRBJ2-1, with TRBD2 identical over 10 bases. Germline assignment: CDR1 LNHDA and CDR2 SQIVND (reference sequence). The ends lost 2 bases at V and 1 base at J; junction bases unmatched: 11. CDR3 size: 19 residues. CDR3 nucleotides: TGTGCCAGTAGTATAACCTATCCTAGCGGGAGAAGATCCTACAATGAGCAGTTCTTC. Protein product: CASSITYPSGRRSYNEQFF.

The chain links TRBV2 to TRBJ1-5, with 9 bases lining up with TRBD1. Germline V gene data show CDR1 as SNHLY and CDR2 as FYNNEI. The CDR3 consists of 15 residues. The J segment lost 3 bases and the V segment lost 7 bases, leaving 7 bases of the junction unmatched. CDR3 loop: CASTQDRGANQPQHF. The CDR3 bases are TGTGCCAGCACCCAAGACAGGGGGGCCAATCAGCCCCAGCATTTT.

This chain links TRBV4-3 with TRBJ2-3; D possibly corresponds to TRBD2 (7 bases). The CDR3 sequence is 19 residues long. CDR1 LGHNA and CDR2 YSLEER come from the germline V gene. Trimming cost V 4 bases and J 6 bases, with 29 bases left between them. CDR3 coding DNA: TGCGCCAGCAGCCTAACGATCGAGCGGGGTTTGACAGGCCTGGATACGCAGTATTTT. Translation gives CASSLTIERGLTGLDTQYF.

The V and J genes are TRBV6-5 and TRBJ2-4, with 7 bases identical to TRBD2. The CDR3 runs 14 residues. From germline, CDR1 is MNHEY and CDR2 SVGAGI. V was clipped by 6 bases and J by 12 bases; unmatched bases: 14. The CDR3 here is CASRGVQAGYSQYF. The CDR3 DNA reads TGTGCCAGCAGGGGCGTACAAGCGGGGTATTCTCAGTACTTC.

This chain links TRBV6-5 with TRBJ2-2, with D perhaps TRBD2 (5 bases). Trimming took 6 bases from V and 6 from J, leaving 8 bases between them. The CDR3 consists of 12 residues. CDR1 is MNHEY, CDR2 SVGAGI, per germline. Written as DNA, the CDR3 is TGTGCCAGCAGAGGAGGTCCCGGGGAGCTGTTTTTT. This codes for CASRGGPGELFF.

V is TRBV4-3 and J is TRBJ2-2; D might be TRBD2 (6 bases). Trimming pared 0 bases from V and 2 bases from J, leaving 10 bases between. This CDR3 region has 16 residues. Germline assignment: CDR1 LGHNA and CDR2 YSLEER. DNA of the CDR3: TGCGCCAGCAGCCAAGAGGTGGGGGGAAACACCGGGGAGCTGTTTTTT. Translation: CASSQEVGGNTGELFF.

This chain links TRBV7-8 with TRBJ2-2, with 7 bases aligning to TRBD2. V shed 2 bases, J shed 5 bases, and the junction held 8 bases outside the gene matches. This CDR3 has 16 residues. Germline V CDR1 and CDR2: SGHVS, FQNEAQ. Written as DNA, the CDR3 is TGTGCCAGCAGCTTAACCCGACTAGCAAGGACCGGGGAGCTGTTTTTT. Encoded protein: CASSLTRLARTGELFF.

V usage is TRBV18 and J usage is TRBJ1-1, with D possibly matching TRBD1 (5 bases). Per the germline V gene, CDR1 is KGHSH and CDR2 is LQKENI. Trimming removed 4 bases from V and 7 bases from J, with 10 bases in between. The CDR3 sequence is 12 residues long. DNA for the CDR3: TGTGCCAGCTCACTAAGGGGCAGTGAAGCTTTCTTT. Protein: CASSLRGSEAFF.

The chain employs TRBV11-3 and TRBJ2-2; D unresolved. The CDR3 loop spans 13 amino acids. V was trimmed by 5 bases and J by 2 bases, leaving 6 bases between them. Germline lookup yields CDR1 SGHNT and CDR2 YENEEA. The CDR3 DNA reads TGTGCCAGCAGCCGAGTAAACACCGGGGAGCTGTTTTTT. Residues: CASSRVNTGELFF.

V and J are TRBV30 and TRBJ1-4; TRBD1 matches at 9 bases. The CDR3 spans 15 residues. Germline trimming cut 7 bases from V and 0 bases from J; bases unmatched to any gene: 6. Germline V gene sequence: CDR1 GTSNPN, CDR2 SVGIG (reference sequence). The CDR3 loop is CAYTGGFATNEKLFF. The CDR3 coding sequence is TGTGCCTACACAGGGGGCTTTGCAACTAATGAAAAACTGTTTTTT.

Only a few counts were recorded for this clone. The chain joins TRBV6-4 to TRBJ2-5; TRBD2 matches at 7 bases. The junction had 10 bases not matched to a gene; V was cut back by 7 bases and J by 5 bases. CDR1 and CDR2 (germline): MRHNA, SNTAGT. The CDR3 extends over 14 amino acids. The CDR3 DNA reads TGTGCCAGCACACACGCGGGAGCCTGGGAGACCCAGTACTTC. This encodes CASTHAGAWETQYF.

The rearrangement uses TRBV30 and TRBJ1-2; TRBD1 matches 10 bases. This CDR3 comprises 15 residues. Germline V CDR1 and CDR2: GTSNPN, SVGIG (reference sequence). V was pared by 3 bases and J by 2 bases, with 6 bases of the junction left unmatched. For the CDR3, the DNA is TGTGCCTGGAGAAGACAGGGGGCTTTAAACTATGGCTACACCTTC. Translating it yields CAWRRQGALNYGYTF.

This clone was counted a few times. The rearrangement joins TRBV5-1 to TRBJ1-1; D gene uncertain. CDR1 SGHRS and CDR2 YFSETQ come from the germline V gene. This CDR3 region has 16 residues. Deletions cut 0 bases from V and 0 bases from J, with 12 bases between. The CDR3 region has the DNA TGCGCCAGCAGCTTGGGGGTTCGGGTGGTGAACACTGAAGCTTTCTTT. Amino acid sequence: CASSLGVRVVNTEAFF.

The V and J genes are TRBV15 and TRBJ1-1, with unresolved D. The CDR3 has 13 amino acids. Germline V CDR1 and CDR2: LNHNV, YYDKDF (reference sequence). Trimming cost V 0 bases and J 11 bases, with 13 bases left between them. The CDR3 here is CATSRERGVEAFF. Written as DNA, the CDR3 is TGTGCCACCAGCAGAGAACGGGGAGTAGAGGCTTTCTTT.

The chain uses TRBV2 and TRBJ1-1, with TRBD1 matching over 7 bases. Germline CDR1 reads SNHLY; CDR2 reads FYNNEI. V lost 6 bases, J lost 0 bases, and 4 bases stayed unmatched. The CDR3 totals 14 residues. CDR3: CASRTTGVNTEAFF. The DNA for the CDR3 is TGTGCCAGCAGGACAACAGGGGTGAACACTGAAGCTTTCTTT.